What follows is one T cell receptor beta chain and its context. The target of this receptor is not known. Per-base quality was not reported, and no clone a single base away is much larger than it. This specimen comes from a study of T cell responses to AZD1222 COVID-19 vaccine (dated by TCRdb to about 2021). Regarding the complete study: TCR sequencing was performed for about 240 trial participants, of whom approximately 200 were given two doses of AZD1222 and around 26 were given two doses of MenACWY control vaccine. Trial participants were enrolled into age subgroups of 18-55, 56-69 and 70-plus years, which contained about 150, 27 and 61 TCR-sequenced participants, respectively.

The sample's time point label, in plain terms: about 28 days (+/-7) after the second vaccine dose. AZD1222 recipients given second doses at about 4 weeks or at about 12 weeks were pooled, since spike-specific TCR depth and breadth were not found to differ between the two schedules. Vaccinee samples were obtained from the UK trials COV001 and COV002, which included a single-blind randomized controlled phase 2/3 trial of AZD1222 (ChAdOx1 nCoV-19) in healthy adults. For TCRbeta chain sequencing, PBMC samples from trial participants were taken at day 0 and at day 28 after the second dose. The study at large found these results: The whole spike protein was spanned by vaccine-associated CD4 TCRs, and dominant responses were seen in regions 160-218 and 743-854. Spike-specific TCR breadth and depth rose significantly after two AZD1222 doses compared with day 0 and with MenACWY recipients. Only six AZD1222 recipients were SARS-CoV-2 seropositive at baseline, limiting conclusions about previously exposed vaccinees. In the small 56-69-year group, the increase in depth fell short of significance, most likely because of low power. Epitopes outside the regions mutated in the B.1.351 and B.1.1.7 variants were reportedly recognized by nearly half of the unique spike-specific TCRs. Participants were mostly white British, with more females than males. The authors suggested clonal diversity may have been underestimated. Because no samples from the day 14 peak response were available, repertoires could be characterized only after the peak T cell response.

The CDR3 regions of human TCRbeta chains were analyzed by immunosequencing. The paper's data handling went like this. Repertoire TCRs were matched against a reference library of SARS-CoV-2-specific TCRs generated with the MIRA antigen-specificity platform. Breadth meant the fraction of unique TCRs that were SARS-CoV-2-associated, whereas depth meant the fraction of total T cells that were SARS-CoV-2-associated. Using the MIRA data, each spike-specific TCR was assigned both to the spike region to which the TCR was reactive and to a CD4 or CD8 class. Log10-transformed breadth and depth values were compared by one-way ANOVA with Sidak's multiple comparisons tests. Imported from immuneACCESS, the table was reduced by TCRdb to in-frame sequences with V and J called. These copies leave out some clones; in studies compared against another copy, an unresolved V gene accounts for under half, and the cause of the remainder is not known. V and J calls and clone size are copied from that table; D and trimming were computed from the DNA. Here the sample has 150,000 to 200,000 clones; just over 90% occur a single time. The ten largest clones add up to 1% to 1.4% of the sample.

The clonotype was recovered from an adult who received the AZD1222 COVID-19 vaccine. Sequencing was performed on peripheral blood, taken 28 days after the second AZD1222 dose.

The CDR3 is CASVRTGEGPHRPGYTF. The bases read TGTGCCAGCGTTCGGACGGGGGAGGGCCCGCATCGCCCGGGGTACACCTTC. The V and J genes are TRBV7-9 and TRBJ1-2; TRBD1 is possibly the D segment (5 matching bases). Including cysteine and phenylalanine, the CDR3 has 17 amino acids. Of the read, only the CDR3 DNA is kept; its 51 bases are in frame from base 1. V and J are truncated by 8 bases and 11 bases respectively, leaving an intervening sequence of 33 bases. For CDR1 and CDR2, the germline V gene (reference sequence) lists SEHNR and FQNEAQ.